A single sample gave rise to the 30 T cell receptor beta chains below, sequenced in a study of blood T cell repertoires in COVID-19. The assay was immunoSEQ multiplex PCR, and TCRdb's table has in-frame clones only and misses some. The data hold roughly 100,000 clones, with roughly 91% observed a single time. Material for sequencing was peripheral blood. These TCRs come from an elderly woman with active COVID-19.

The chain combines TRBV5-6 with TRBJ2-7; D might be TRBD2 (5 bases). Per the germline V gene, CDR1 is SGHDT and CDR2 is YYEEEE. CDR3 size: 14 residues. The V end lost 6 bases, the J end lost 2 bases, and 15 bases lay between the germline ends. As DNA, the CDR3 is TGTGCCAGCACCAGAGGGAATCAAGCCTACGAGCAGTACTTC. Protein sequence: CASTRGNQAYEQYF.

This clone occurred once. The V and J genes are TRBV6-5 and TRBJ1-2; possible D gene TRBD1, 6 bases. The germline gives CDR1 MNHEY, CDR2 SVGAGI. The CDR3 covers 14 residues. V lost 5 bases, J lost 4 bases, and 14 bases lay in between. The chain's CDR3 is CASSKTGQGYGYTF. The CDR3 nucleotides are TGTGCCAGCAGTAAGACGGGACAAGGCTATGGCTACACCTTC.

In DNA, the CDR3 is TGTGCCAGCAGCACAGTAGGGGTGAACACTGAAGCTTTCTTT. The encoded protein is CASSTVGVNTEAFF. The chain couples TRBV11-2 to TRBJ1-1; D may be TRBD1 (5 bases). CDR1 is SGHAT and CDR2 is FQNNGV in the germline V gene. V was shortened by 5 bases and J by 0 bases, with 10 bases between the two germline ends. The CDR3 is 14 amino acids.

This chain joins TRBV7-2 and TRBJ2-7; 7 nucleotides match TRBD1. V trimming: 4 bases; J trimming: 2 bases; junction bases outside the gene matches: 5. CDR1 SGHTA and CDR2 FQGNSA come from the germline V gene. The CDR3 runs to 14 residues. CDR3 coding DNA: TGTGCCAGCAGCTCGGGACAGTTTCCCTACGAGCAGTACTTC. It is translated as CASSSGQFPYEQYF.

The gene calls are TRBV7-6 and TRBJ2-5; 8 bases line up with TRBD1. The CDR3 covers 16 residues. Germline V gene lookup returns CDR1 SGHVS and CDR2 FNYEAQ. V lost 3 bases, J lost 5 bases, and 11 bases stayed unmatched. The CDR3 protein is CASSLGTGHGGETQYF. For the CDR3, the DNA is TGTGCCAGCAGCTTGGGGACAGGCCACGGAGGGGAGACCCAGTACTTC.

The rearrangement links TRBV27 to TRBJ2-7; TRBD2 aligns across 12 bases. Germline-derived CDR1 and CDR2 are MNHEY and SMNVEV (reference sequence). The CDR3 consists of 17 residues. Trimming at V came to 2 bases and at J to 1 base, leaving 6 bases not matched to a gene. CDR3 in amino acids: CASSLGLAGSGSYEQYF. The CDR3 DNA sequence: TGTGCCAGCAGTTTAGGACTAGCGGGATCCGGATCCTACGAGCAGTACTTC.

This clone occurred a few times. The rearrangement links TRBV6-6 to TRBJ2-7; TRBD2 might be the D (5 bases). CDR1 and CDR2 from the germline V gene are MNHNY and SVGAGI (reference sequence). V lost 7 bases, J lost 6 bases, and 19 bases lay in between. The CDR3 is made up of 14 amino acids. The CDR3 reads CASNHPGKGGEQYF. CDR3 in DNA: TGTGCCAGCAACCATCCGGGGAAAGGAGGCGAGCAGTACTTC.

The rearrangement uses TRBV28 and TRBJ1-1, with a weak D call TRBD1 (6 bases). The CDR3 extends over 14 amino acids. Germline values: CDR1 MDHEN, CDR2 SYDVKM. Trimming took off 6 bases at V and 4 bases at J, with 15 bases between the two ends. As DNA, the CDR3 is TGTGCCAGCAGCTATAATGGGGGCGGCACTGAAGCTTTCTTT. Its protein product is CASSYNGGGTEAFF.

The V gene is TRBV11-1, the J gene TRBJ1-2; D might be TRBD1 (5 bases). V lost 5 bases, J lost 4 bases, and 14 bases lay in between. CDR3 length equals 14 residues. Germline values: CDR1 SGHAT, CDR2 FQDESV (reference sequence). The CDR3 protein is CASSPQEGSYGYTF. CDR3 bases: TGTGCCAGCAGCCCCCAGGAGGGGTCCTATGGCTACACCTTC.

The table lists this clone with a few counts. The CDR3 bases are TGTGCCAGCAGCTACGACAGGGGATCAAATGTTATCTACGAGCAGTACTTC. It specifies CASSYDRGSNVIYEQYF. This sequence joins TRBV7-8 and TRBJ2-7; 8 bases align to TRBD1. The CDR3 sequence is 17 residues long. Germline assignment: CDR1 SGHVS and CDR2 FQNEAQ. V lost 4 bases to trimming and J lost 3 bases; unmatched junction nucleotides: 14.

This sequence joins TRBV7-9 and TRBJ2-1; 8 bases agree with TRBD2. The CDR3 is 15 amino acids. CDR1 and CDR2 from the germline V gene are SEHNR and FQNEAQ (reference sequence). V shed 3 bases and J 8 bases; nucleotides not matched to a gene: 9. CDR3 region: CASSFLAGTSDEQFF. CDR3 nucleotides: TGTGCCAGCAGCTTCTTAGCGGGAACAAGCGATGAGCAGTTCTTC.

The chain links TRBV18 to TRBJ2-5, with 10 nucleotides matching TRBD2. Trimming cost V 0 bases and J 5 bases; bases outside gene matches: 9. Germline V gene sequence: CDR1 KGHSH, CDR2 LQKENI. CDR3 length equals 17 residues. CDR3 in DNA: TGTGCCAGCTCACCACCGGCGCTTGGGACTAGCGCCGAGACCCAGTACTTC. Amino acid sequence: CASSPPALGTSAETQYF. Based on the CDR3 plus reference TRBV18 and TRBJ2-5, the full variable domain is NAGVMQNPRHLVRRRGQEARLRCSPMKGHSHVYWYRQLPEEGLKFMVYLQKENIIDESGMPKERFSAEFPKEGPSILRIQQVVRGDSAAYFCASSPPALGTSAETQYFGPGTRLLVL.

This clone has just a few counts. The chain joins TRBV28 to TRBJ1-5; D uncertain. Germline values: CDR1 MDHEN, CDR2 SYDVKM. The V and J ends lost 7 bases and 11 bases respectively, with 15 bases between them. CDR3 length equals 12 residues. CDR3 loop: CASTLGIATQHF. The CDR3 DNA is TGTGCCAGCACCCTGGGCATTGCGACCCAGCATTTT.

The chain has TRBV6-6 and TRBJ1-3; TRBD1 agrees at 7 bases. The ends lost 2 bases at V and 7 bases at J; junction bases unmatched: 8. This CDR3 has 15 amino acids. Germline CDR1 is MNHNY and CDR2 is SVGAGI (reference sequence). CDR3 DNA: TGTGCCAGCAGTTACCCCCAGGGGGTCTCGAACACCATATATTTT. Protein sequence: CASSYPQGVSNTIYF.

The CDR3 protein is CASSLGGTGELFF. CDR3 DNA: TGTGCCAGCAGCTTGGGCGGGACCGGGGAGCTGTTTTTT. The chain is built from TRBV5-4 and TRBJ2-2; a weak D match, TRBD2 (5 bases). Looked up from germline, CDR1 is SGHNT and CDR2 is YYREEE (reference sequence). This CDR3 comprises 13 residues. Trimming took 0 bases from V and 5 from J, leaving 5 bases between them. The full variable domain, completed using reference TRBV5-4 and TRBJ2-2, is ETGVTQSPTHLIKTRGQQVTLRCSSQSGHNTVSWYQQALGQGPQFIFQYYREEENGRGNFPPRFSGLQFPNYSSELNVNALELDDSALYLCASSLGGTGELFFGEGSRLTVL.

The chain links TRBV28 to TRBJ1-2, with 9 bases aligning to TRBD1. J lost 6 bases, V lost 6 bases, and 17 bases had no gene match. This CDR3 is built from 17 residues. Germline V gives CDR1 MDHEN, CDR2 SYDVKM. The CDR3 sequence is CASRMLQGALQSHGYTF. The CDR3 DNA reads as TGTGCCAGCAGGATGTTACAGGGGGCGTTACAATCGCATGGCTACACCTTC.

The chain couples TRBV5-5 to TRBJ2-7, with 13 bases aligning to TRBD2. Trimming removed 5 bases from V and 3 bases from J; junction bases left unmatched: 5. Germline V gene lookup returns CDR1 SGHKS and CDR2 YYEKEE (reference sequence). The CDR3 spans 15 residues. The CDR3 DNA reads TGTGCCAGCAGGTCGACTAGCGGGGGGTACTACGAGCAGTACTTC. As protein: CASRSTSGGYYEQYF.

The CDR3 is CASSLSGQETQYF. CDR3 nucleotides: TGTGCCAGCAGCCTTAGCGGGCAAGAGACCCAGTACTTC. The rearrangement uses TRBV11-2 and TRBJ2-5; 7 positions agree with TRBD2. J gave up 2 bases and V 5 bases, and 2 bases lay outside the gene matches. CDR3 length: 13 amino acids. Germline CDR1 is SGHAT and CDR2 is FQNNGV.

The chain combines TRBV13 with TRBJ2-7, with D possibly TRBD1 on 7 matching bases. The germline gives CDR1 PRHDT, CDR2 FYEKMQ (reference sequence). The CDR3 sequence is 17 residues long. The V and J ends lost 0 bases and 4 bases respectively, with 19 bases between them. In nucleotides, the CDR3 is TGTGCCAGCAGCTTAGGTTGGGGCAGGGGGAGGAATTACGAGCAGTACTTC. Translating gives CASSLGWGRGRNYEQYF. Variable domain in full (rest from reference TRBV13 and TRBJ2-7): AAGVIQSPRHLIKEKRETATLKCYPIPRHDTVYWYQQGPGQDPQFLISFYEKMQSDKGSIPDRFSAQQFSDYHSELNMSSLELGDSALYFCASSLGWGRGRNYEQYFGPGTRLTVT.

As to this clone: Lacking the conserved final phenylalanine or tryptophan, this CDR3 likely reflects a read error. The DNA is left out, because the CDR3 cannot be placed on it with certainty; the CDR3 is given as TCRdb lists it. The chain links TRBV28 to TRBJ2-4; TRBD2 is the table's D call, not checked against the DNA. CDR1 is MDHEN and CDR2 is SYDVKM in the germline V gene. The CDR3 is 14 residues long, counting both termini. CDR3 protein: CASSSGLAGGKYYL.

In its sample, this clone was seen once. The chain uses TRBV7-3 and TRBJ2-3, with 9 bases that match TRBD1. CDR1 SGHTA and CDR2 FQGTGA come from the germline V gene. V trimming: 5 bases; J trimming: 3 bases; junction bases outside the gene matches: 3. CDR3 length: 14 amino acids. CDR3 DNA: TGTGCCAGCAGCGACGGGACAGGGACAGATACGCAGTATTTT. This codes for CASSDGTGTDTQYF.

The count of this clone is one. J is TRBJ1-1 and V is TRBV5-1; TRBD1 matches 10 bases. Trimming removed 0 bases from V and 3 bases from J; junction bases left unmatched: 17. Germline V gives CDR1 SGHRS, CDR2 YFSETQ. The CDR3 consists of 20 residues. The CDR3 reads CASSLGFLGQGNEVDTEAFF. In nucleotides, the CDR3 is TGCGCCAGCAGCTTGGGGTTCTTGGGACAGGGGAATGAAGTGGACACTGAAGCTTTCTTT.

V usage is TRBV29-1 and J usage is TRBJ2-7; 7 nucleotides align to TRBD2. Germline V gene data show CDR1 as SQVTM and CDR2 as ANQGSEA. J gave up 3 bases and V 5 bases, and 7 bases lay outside the gene matches. The CDR3 loop spans 13 amino acids. The CDR3 nucleotides read TGCAGCGTTAATCTGGCGGGGGTCTACGAGCAGTACTTC. It specifies CSVNLAGVYEQYF.

The CDR3 loop reads CASSLLAGYYNEQFF. The CDR3 DNA follows: TGTGCCAGCAGTTTACTAGCGGGTTATTACAATGAGCAGTTCTTC. The chain links TRBV14 to TRBJ2-1; TRBD2 matches 9 bases. The CDR3 contains 15 residues. The germline V gene has CDR1 SGHDN and CDR2 FVKESK. V lost 6 bases, J lost 4 bases, and 7 bases stayed unmatched. The full variable domain, with the rest looked up from reference TRBV14 and TRBJ2-1, is EAGVTQFPSHSVIEKGQTVTLRCDPISGHDNLYWYRRVMGKEIKFLLHFVKESKQDESGMPNNRFLAERTGGTYSTLKVQPAELEDSGVYFCASSLLAGYYNEQFFGPGTRLTVL.

The table lists this clone with a count of one. The chain joins TRBV6-4 to TRBJ2-1, with D possibly being TRBD1 (6 bases). Trimming shortened V by 4 bases and J by 4 bases, and 17 bases separated the two germline ends. Germline V gives CDR1 MRHNA, CDR2 SNTAGT. The CDR3 spans 16 residues. As DNA, the CDR3 is TGTGCCAGCAGTGCACTGACAGGAGCACCTTACAATGAGCAGTTCTTC. Protein sequence: CASSALTGAPYNEQFF.

In nucleotides, the CDR3 is TGTGCCAGCAGTTTTCCACTTGGGACAGGCTATAGCAATCAGCCCCAGCATTTT. It codes for CASSFPLGTGYSNQPQHF. The J gene is TRBJ1-5, the V gene TRBV28; 8 bases are shared with TRBD1. Germline loops: CDR1 MDHEN, CDR2 SYDVKM. This CDR3 comprises 18 residues. The J segment lost 0 bases and the V segment lost 3 bases, leaving 10 bases of the junction unmatched.

This chain connects TRBV7-2 to TRBJ2-3; D call uncertain. The length of the CDR3 is 12 residues. V was clipped by 2 bases and J by 2 bases, with 2 bases between them. Germline assignment: CDR1 SGHTA and CDR2 FQGNSA. CDR3 sequence reads: CASSLYTDTQYF. Here the CDR3 DNA reads TGTGCCAGCAGCTTATACACAGATACGCAGTATTTT.

The rearrangement links TRBV18 to TRBJ2-1, with D possibly being TRBD1 (5 bases). V was clipped by 3 bases and J by 6 bases, with 15 bases between them. The CDR3 is 15 amino acids. The germline V gene has CDR1 KGHSH and CDR2 LQKENI. DNA of the CDR3: TGTGCCAGCTCACCGGATGCCGACAGAAGCAATGAGCAGTTCTTC. Translated: CASSPDADRSNEQFF.

The genes are TRBV28 and TRBJ2-7; possible D gene TRBD1, 5 bases. The V gene's germline CDR1 is MDHEN and CDR2 SYDVKM. This CDR3 is built from 13 residues. The V and J ends lost 6 bases and 2 bases respectively, with 11 bases between them. CDR3 residues: CASSQTVPYEQYF. CDR3 nucleotide sequence: TGTGCCAGCAGCCAGACAGTTCCCTACGAGCAGTACTTC. The complete variable domain, with remaining parts taken from reference TRBV28 and TRBJ2-7, reads DVKVTQSSRYLVKRTGEKVFLECVQDMDHENMFWYRQDPGLGLRLIYFSYDVKMKEKGDIPEGYSVSREKKERFSLILESASTNQTSMYLCASSQTVPYEQYFGPGTRLTVT.

The rearrangement links TRBV3-1 (or the pseudogene TRBV3-2) to TRBJ2-3, with D unresolved. The CDR3 is made up of 14 amino acids. Trimming shortened V by 1 base and J by 1 base, and 6 bases separated the two germline ends. The germline V gene encodes CDR1 LGHDT and CDR2 YNNKEL (reference sequence). The CDR3 bases are TGTGCCAGCAGCCAAGCACTGGGCACAGATACGCAGTATTTT. Encoded protein: CASSQALGTDTQYF.